This TCR beta chain was observed in a study of blood T cell repertoires in COVID-19. Sequencing was performed with immunoSEQ multiplex PCR; in TCRdb, only in-frame clones are kept and a portion is missing. The sample consists of fewer than 150,000 clones, 88% of them appearing once. The CDR3 runs to 13 residues. The germline V gene encodes CDR1 MNHEY and CDR2 SVGAGI. Trimming removed 6 bases at V and 5 bases at J, with 13 bases between. J is TRBJ1-1 and V is TRBV6-5, with D possibly TRBD1 on 5 matching bases. Material for sequencing was peripheral blood. The clonotype comes from a man aged 50 to 59 with active or convalescent COVID-19. CDR3: CASRYGALTEAFF. The CDR3 DNA reads TGTGCCAGCAGATACGGGGCTTTAACTGAAGCTTTCTTT.